This TCR beta chain is from a study of cytomegalovirus exposure and HLA in healthy donors. Study-wide findings and caveats: The records held CMV serostatus as the only immune exposure information.

This clone was counted once. Its matching antigen is unknown. The CDR3 totals 11 residues. V was trimmed by 9 bases and J by 6 bases, leaving 11 bases between them. Germline assignment: CDR1 SEHNR and CDR2 FQNEAQ (reference sequence). 60 Vbeta and 13 Jbeta primers were used in PCR. Clones were sequenced by immunoSEQ multiplex PCR, and TCRdb holds only the in-frame ones, with some missing. The sample lists 45,000 to 60,000 clones, over 70% seen once, with more than 7% in the top ten. The chain uses TRBV7-9 and TRBJ1-2; D may be TRBD1 (6 bases). This receptor was taken from a young man in good health and CMV-seropositive. The source material was PBMCs. CDR3 in DNA: TGTGCCAGAGCGGACAGAAATGGCTACACCTTC. It specifies CARADRNGYTF.